One sample yielded the 9 T cell receptor beta chains listed below, sequenced in a study of shared clonotypes between healthy human individuals. Clones were read by immunoSEQ multiplex PCR, and TCRdb kept only the in-frame ones, dropping some. The sample contains roughly 2,000,000 clones, just under 95% of which appear only once. Only CD45RO-negative cells positively selected for CCR7 counted as naive CD8 cells, so terminally differentiated effector memory CD45RA+ cells were excluded. The source material was naive CD8+ T cells from PBMCs. Receptor source: a man younger than 30 in good health. Some clones in this sample may be carry-over from other donors' samples.

The rearrangement uses TRBV28 and TRBJ2-7, with D perhaps matching TRBD1 (6 bases). The CDR3 spans 15 residues. Germline V lookup: CDR1 MDHEN, CDR2 SYDVKM. The V and J ends lost 2 bases and 5 bases respectively, with 16 bases between them. This CDR3 is CASSLRGQGINEQYF. CDR3 sequence (DNA): TGTGCCAGCAGTTTACGAGGCCAGGGGATTAACGAGCAGTACTTC. Complete variable domain (other parts from reference TRBV28 and TRBJ2-7): DVKVTQSSRYLVKRTGEKVFLECVQDMDHENMFWYRQDPGLGLRLIYFSYDVKMKEKGDIPEGYSVSREKKERFSLILESASTNQTSMYLCASSLRGQGINEQYFGPGTRLTVT.

The rearrangement links TRBV5-4 to TRBJ2-1; the D is unclear. Per the germline V gene, CDR1 is SGHNT and CDR2 is YYREEE (reference sequence). The CDR3 runs to 11 residues. Trimming pared 2 bases from V and 9 bases from J, leaving 6 bases between. The CDR3 DNA sequence: TGTGCCAGCAGCTTTGTTGTTGAGCAGTTCTTC. As protein: CASSFVVEQFF.

The chain is built from TRBV7-2 and TRBJ1-1; maybe TRBD1 (5 bases). V lost 1 base, J lost 5 bases, and 14 bases lay in between. The V gene's germline CDR1 is SGHTA and CDR2 FQGNSA. The CDR3 extends over 15 amino acids. The chain's CDR3 is CASSLGGVGETEAFF. The DNA of the CDR3 is TGTGCCAGCAGCTTAGGAGGGGTAGGAGAAACTGAAGCTTTCTTT.

The chain links TRBV4-1 to TRBJ1-1; perhaps TRBD1 as D (6 bases). The germline V gene encodes CDR1 MGHRA and CDR2 YSYEKL. V was cut by 1 base and J by 4 bases, with 16 bases left in between. The CDR3 is made up of 16 amino acids. For the CDR3, the DNA is TGCGCCAGCAGCCAAGCTCCGGGACAATTGCCCACTGAAGCTTTCTTT. This gives the protein CASSQAPGQLPTEAFF.

In DNA, the CDR3 is TGTGCCAGCAGCCCCGGGACAGGAACCTACGAGCAGTACTTC. Translation gives CASSPGTGTYEQYF. The chain is built from TRBV4-2 and TRBJ2-7, with 8 nucleotides matching TRBD1. This CDR3 is 14 amino acids long. The germline CDR1 and CDR2 sequences are LGHNA and YNFKEQ. Trimming removed 4 bases from V and 2 bases from J; junction bases left unmatched: 4.

The chain employs TRBV7-6 and TRBJ2-7; D uncertain. The ends were cut back, 8 bases at V and 4 bases at J, with 12 bases in the middle. Looked up from germline, CDR1 is SGHVS and CDR2 is FNYEAQ. The CDR3 is made up of 12 amino acids. In DNA, the CDR3 is TGTGCCAGCCACCTAGTATCTTACGAGCAGTACTTC. Amino acids: CASHLVSYEQYF.

The chain has TRBV19 and TRBJ1-1; D remains unclear. The CDR3 is 13 residues long. Trimming pared 5 bases from V and 2 bases from J, leaving 9 bases between. Germline CDR1 LNHDA, CDR2 SQIVND (reference sequence). The CDR3 DNA reads as TGTGCCAGTAGTGAACTAATAAACACTGAAGCTTTCTTT. Translating gives CASSELINTEAFF.

The V call is TRBV7-9, the J call TRBJ2-5; TRBD1 is a possible D gene (6 bases). V was pared by 1 base and J by 5 bases, with 14 bases between. CDR1 and CDR2 (germline): SEHNR, FQNEAQ (reference sequence). This CDR3 contains 15 residues. CDR3 DNA sequence: TGTGCCAGCAGCTTAGTCTACACAGGGCGGGAGACCCAGTACTTC. Translating gives CASSLVYTGRETQYF.

The chain couples TRBV27 to TRBJ2-7, with D possibly TRBD1 on 6 matching bases. The CDR3 consists of 14 residues. The germline V gene has CDR1 MNHEY and CDR2 SMNVEV (reference sequence). V gave up 4 bases and J gave up 7 bases, with 17 bases separating them. For the CDR3, the DNA is TGTGCCAGCAGTTCCAGGGGAGCATTTGAGGAGCAGTACTTC. Translated, it gives CASSSRGAFEEQYF.